This T cell receptor beta chain was recovered during a study of T cells in Graves' hyperthyroidism and ophthalmopathy. Amplified TCR beta CDR3 regions derived from RNA transcripts. TCR CDR3 regions were first amplified by RT-PCR with HTBI primers. TCRdb re-called the multiplex PCR reads through MiXCR, storing one row per CDR3 protein. The sample consists of around 600,000 distinct CDR3 sequences, more than 14% of them appearing once. Regarding the study as a whole: Most thyroid clonotypes expanded above 0.001 appeared in blood too.

Clinical Activity Scores of at least 3, NOSPECS grades of at least 4 and durations under 3 months characterized ophthalmopathy patients. Uncontrolled infection, other autoimmune disease, pregnancy and lactation each barred patients from inclusion. Germline V gene data show CDR1 as SEHNR and CDR2 as FQNEAQ (reference sequence). Trimming at V came to 0 bases and at J to 5 bases, leaving 4 bases not matched to a gene. The CDR3 length is 14 residues. There are many counts of this clonotype. Its antigen is not known. The chain has TRBV7-9 and TRBJ2-7; 7 nucleotides agree with TRBD1. Sequenced input: blood. The TCR originated in a woman between 50 and 59 years old with Graves' ophthalmopathy. The CDR3 DNA follows: TGTGCCAGCAGCTTAGCTACCGACAGGGACGAGCAGTACTTC. Protein product: CASSLATDRDEQYF.